This TCR beta chain was observed in a study of CD8 T cells in ankylosing spondylitis. MiXCR, run by TCRdb on the 5' RACE reads, gives a single entry per CDR3 protein. The sample records about 800,000 distinct CDR3 sequences, roughly 10% being singletons. Trimming shortened V by 4 bases and J by 1 base, and 8 bases separated the two germline ends. CDR1 is MNHNS and CDR2 is SASEGT in the germline V gene. The CDR3 runs 13 residues. Study-wide points: The clones that were linked to disease were reported to be significantly enriched in matched synovial fluid samples from ankylosing spondylitis patients. What seemed typical of ankylosing spondylitis blood was a TCR beta motif built from roughly 8 highly homologous variants. Clones that were linked to disease were CD8+ and were relatively rare in peripheral blood.

This clonotype was detected only a few times. Its antigen is undetermined. The J gene is TRBJ2-7, the V gene TRBV6-1, with a tentative D call TRBD2 (6 bases). Sequencing was performed on blood, either unsorted or a sorted T cell fraction (not recorded which). This clonotype was sampled from a male donor with ankylosing spondylitis. The CDR3: CASSVAASYEQYF. CDR3 DNA: TGTGCCAGCAGTGTAGCGGCTTCCTACGAGCAGTACTTC.